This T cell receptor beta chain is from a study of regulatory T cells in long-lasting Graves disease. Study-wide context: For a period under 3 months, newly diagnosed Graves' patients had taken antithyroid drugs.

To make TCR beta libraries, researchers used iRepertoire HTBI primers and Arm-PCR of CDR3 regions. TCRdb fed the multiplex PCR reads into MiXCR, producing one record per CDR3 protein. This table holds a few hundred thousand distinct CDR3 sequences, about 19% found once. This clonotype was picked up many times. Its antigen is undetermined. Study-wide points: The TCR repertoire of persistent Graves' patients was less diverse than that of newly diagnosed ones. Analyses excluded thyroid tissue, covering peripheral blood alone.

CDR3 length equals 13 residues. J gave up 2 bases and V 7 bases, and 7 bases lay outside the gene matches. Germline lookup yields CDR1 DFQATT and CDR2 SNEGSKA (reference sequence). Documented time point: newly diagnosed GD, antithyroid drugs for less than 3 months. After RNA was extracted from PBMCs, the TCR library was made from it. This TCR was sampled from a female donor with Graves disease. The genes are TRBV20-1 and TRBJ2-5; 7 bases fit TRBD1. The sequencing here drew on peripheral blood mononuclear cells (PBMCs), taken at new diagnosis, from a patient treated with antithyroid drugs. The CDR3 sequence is CSVPLTGQETQYF. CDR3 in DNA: TGCAGTGTTCCCCTGACAGGGCAAGAGACCCAGTACTTC.